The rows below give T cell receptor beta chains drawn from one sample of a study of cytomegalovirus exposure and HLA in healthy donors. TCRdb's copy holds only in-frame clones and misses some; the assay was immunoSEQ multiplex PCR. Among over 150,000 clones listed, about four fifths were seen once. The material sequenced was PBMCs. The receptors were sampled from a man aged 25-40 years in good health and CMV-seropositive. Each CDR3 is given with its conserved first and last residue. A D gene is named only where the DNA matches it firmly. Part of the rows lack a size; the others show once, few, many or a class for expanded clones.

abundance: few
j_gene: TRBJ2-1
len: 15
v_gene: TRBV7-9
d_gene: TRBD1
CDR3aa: CASSFGQGARDEQFF
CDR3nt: TGTGCCAGCAGCTTCGGACAGGGGGCCAGGGATGAGCAGTTCTTC

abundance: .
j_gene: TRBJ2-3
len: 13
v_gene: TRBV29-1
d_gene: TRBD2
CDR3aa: CSVVSGGMDTQYF
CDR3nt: TGCAGCGTTGTTAGCGGGGGAATGGATACGCAGTATTTT

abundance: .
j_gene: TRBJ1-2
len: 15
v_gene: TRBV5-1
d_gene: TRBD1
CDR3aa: CASSTGTGAFYGYTF
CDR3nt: TGCGCCAGCAGCACGGGGACAGGGGCCTTCTATGGCTACACCTTC

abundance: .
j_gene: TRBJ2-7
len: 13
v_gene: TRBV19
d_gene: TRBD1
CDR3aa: CASSIGTDYEQYF
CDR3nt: TGTGCCAGTAGTATTGGGACAGACTACGAGCAGTACTTC

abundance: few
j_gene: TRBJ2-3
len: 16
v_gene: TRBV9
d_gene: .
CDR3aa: CASSDPGRRTGDTQYF
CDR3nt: TGTGCCAGCAGCGACCCCGGCCGCCGGACTGGAGATACGCAGTATTTT

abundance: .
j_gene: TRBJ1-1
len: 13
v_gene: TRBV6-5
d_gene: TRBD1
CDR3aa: CASSYYRGTEAFF
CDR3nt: TGTGCCAGCAGTTACTACAGGGGCACTGAAGCTTTCTTT

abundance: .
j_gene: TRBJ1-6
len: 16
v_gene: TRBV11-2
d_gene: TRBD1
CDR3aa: CASRPAGTGRFHPLHF
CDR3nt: TGTGCCAGCAGACCCGCCGGGACAGGGCGATTTCATCCCCTCCACTTT

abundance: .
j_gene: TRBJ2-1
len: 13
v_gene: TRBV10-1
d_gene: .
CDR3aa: CASSVGAGNEQFF
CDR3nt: TGCGCCAGCAGTGTAGGAGCGGGCAATGAGCAGTTCTTC

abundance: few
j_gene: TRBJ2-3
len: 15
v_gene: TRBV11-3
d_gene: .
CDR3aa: CASSLAGGSTDTQYF
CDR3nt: TGTGCCAGCAGCTTAGCAGGAGGGAGCACAGATACGCAGTATTTT

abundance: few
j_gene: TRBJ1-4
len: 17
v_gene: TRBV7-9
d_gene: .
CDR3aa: CASSLGSGSTGGEKLFF
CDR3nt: TGTGCCAGCAGCCTAGGTTCAGGGTCTACGGGAGGAGAAAAACTGTTTTTT

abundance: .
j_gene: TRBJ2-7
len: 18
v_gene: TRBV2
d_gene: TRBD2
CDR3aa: CASSPLAGGWQSSYEQYF
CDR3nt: TGTGCCAGCAGTCCACTAGCGGGGGGGTGGCAATCCTCCTACGAGCAGTACTTC

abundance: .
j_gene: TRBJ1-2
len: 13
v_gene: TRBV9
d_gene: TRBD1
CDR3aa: CASSGTGGDGYTF
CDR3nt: TGTGCCAGCAGCGGGACAGGGGGGGATGGCTACACCTTC

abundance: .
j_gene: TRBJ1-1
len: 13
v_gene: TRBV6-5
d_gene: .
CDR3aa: CASSPAGNTEAFF
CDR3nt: TGTGCCAGCAGCCCCGCGGGGAACACTGAAGCTTTCTTT

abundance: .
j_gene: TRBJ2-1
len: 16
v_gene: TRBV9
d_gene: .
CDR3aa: CASSVEGGGFYNEQFF
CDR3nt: TGTGCCAGCAGCGTAGAGGGCGGGGGCTTCTACAATGAGCAGTTCTTC

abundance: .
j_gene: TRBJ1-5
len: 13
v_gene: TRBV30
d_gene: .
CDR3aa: CAWAGNGNQPQHF
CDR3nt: TGTGCCTGGGCAGGGAACGGCAATCAGCCCCAGCATTTT